The 3 T cell receptor beta chains below all came from one sample that was sequenced in a study of beta chain features in type 1 diabetes. Expressed TCRB transcripts were sequenced because the isolated RNA had all been reverse transcribed beforehand. Clones were sequenced by immunoSEQ multiplex PCR, and TCRdb holds only the in-frame ones, with some missing. The sample yields a few hundred thousand clones, approximately 13% seen once. Sequencing used naive CD4+ T cells from blood. These receptors all come from a man younger than 45 in good health.

This clone was observed a few times. The CDR3 nucleotides read TGTGCCAGCAGCTTGGGACTAGCTTACCAAGAGACCCAGTACTTC. It encodes CASSLGLAYQETQYF. The V gene is TRBV7-2, the J gene TRBJ2-5; 9 nucleotides line up with TRBD2. The CDR3 covers 15 residues. Germline CDR1 and CDR2: SGHTA and FQGNSA. The V segment lost 3 bases and the J segment 0 bases; nucleotides outside the gene matches: 2.

This chain connects TRBV7-9 to TRBJ2-5; the D call may be TRBD1 or TRBD2 (5 bases each). Germline V gene lookup returns CDR1 SEHNR and CDR2 FQNEAQ (reference sequence). The V gene lost 0 bases and the J gene lost 4 bases, with 18 bases spanning the gap. CDR3 length: 17 residues. The chain's CDR3 is CASSLAPGTISGETQYF. The DNA of the CDR3 is TGTGCCAGCAGCTTAGCCCCAGGGACGATCAGCGGAGAGACCCAGTACTTC.

The chain uses TRBV20-1 and TRBJ2-1; D unresolved. There are 10 residues in the CDR3. Germline CDR1 and CDR2: DFQATT and SNEGSKA (reference sequence). The CDR3 protein is CSTLYNEQFF. CDR3 bases: TGCAGCACTCTCTACAATGAGCAGTTCTTC.